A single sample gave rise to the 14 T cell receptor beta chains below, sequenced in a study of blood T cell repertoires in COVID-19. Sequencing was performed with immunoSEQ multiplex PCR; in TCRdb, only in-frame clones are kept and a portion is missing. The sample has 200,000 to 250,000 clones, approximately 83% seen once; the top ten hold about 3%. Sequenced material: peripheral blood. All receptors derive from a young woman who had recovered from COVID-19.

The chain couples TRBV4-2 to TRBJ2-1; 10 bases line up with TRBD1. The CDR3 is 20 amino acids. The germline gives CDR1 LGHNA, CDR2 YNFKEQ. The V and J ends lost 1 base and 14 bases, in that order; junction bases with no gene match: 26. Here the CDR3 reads CASSQGTRSRDRGREVPEFF. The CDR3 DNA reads TGTGCCAGCAGCCAAGGTACGAGATCACGCGACAGGGGGCGTGAGGTTCCAGAGTTCTTC.

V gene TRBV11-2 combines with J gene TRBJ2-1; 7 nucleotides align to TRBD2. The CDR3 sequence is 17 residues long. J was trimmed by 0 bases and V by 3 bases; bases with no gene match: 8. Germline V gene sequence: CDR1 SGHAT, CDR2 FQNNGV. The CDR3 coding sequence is TGTGCCAGCAGCTTTGAGTTGGGACTATACTCCTACAATGAGCAGTTCTTC. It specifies CASSFELGLYSYNEQFF.

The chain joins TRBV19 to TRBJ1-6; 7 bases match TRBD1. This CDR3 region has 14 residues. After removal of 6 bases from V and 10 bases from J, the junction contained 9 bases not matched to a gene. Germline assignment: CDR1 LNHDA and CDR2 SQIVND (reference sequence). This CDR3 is CASSRQGAGSPLHF. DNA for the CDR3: TGTGCCAGTAGCCGACAGGGAGCAGGGTCACCCCTCCACTTT.

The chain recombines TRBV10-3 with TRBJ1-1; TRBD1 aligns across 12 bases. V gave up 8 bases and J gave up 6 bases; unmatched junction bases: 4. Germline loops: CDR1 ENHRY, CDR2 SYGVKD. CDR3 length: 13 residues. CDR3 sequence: CAIGTGGRAEAFF. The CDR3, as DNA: TGTGCCATCGGGACAGGGGGCCGGGCTGAAGCTTTCTTT.

This chain's CDR3 is CATSTVSGDSSPLHF. Here the CDR3 DNA reads TGTGCCACCAGCACAGTTTCGGGGGACTCTTCACCCCTCCACTTT. The genes are TRBV15 and TRBJ1-6, with TRBD1 as a possible D gene (5 bases). Germline CDR1 and CDR2: LNHNV and YYDKDF (reference sequence). V lost 4 bases and J 9 bases, leaving 16 bases between the germline ends. The CDR3 length is 15 residues.

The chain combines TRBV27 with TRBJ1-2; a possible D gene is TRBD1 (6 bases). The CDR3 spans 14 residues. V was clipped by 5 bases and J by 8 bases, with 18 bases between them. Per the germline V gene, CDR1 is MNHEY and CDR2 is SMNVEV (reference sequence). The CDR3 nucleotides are TGTGCCAGCAGTCCCGGGACAACGGGGAGCGGCTACACCTTC. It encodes CASSPGTTGSGYTF.

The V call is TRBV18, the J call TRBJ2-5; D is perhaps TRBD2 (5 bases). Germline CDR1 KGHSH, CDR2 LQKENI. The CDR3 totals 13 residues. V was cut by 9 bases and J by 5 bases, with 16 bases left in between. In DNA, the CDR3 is TGTGCCAGTTCTACACTAGTGTCGGAGACCCAGTACTTC. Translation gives CASSTLVSETQYF.

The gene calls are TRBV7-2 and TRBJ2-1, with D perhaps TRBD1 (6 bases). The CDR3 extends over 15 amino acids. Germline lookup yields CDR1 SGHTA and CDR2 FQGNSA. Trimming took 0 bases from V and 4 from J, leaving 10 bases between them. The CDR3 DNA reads TGTGCCAGCAGCTTAGCGGCAGGGGTTTACAATGAGCAGTTCTTC. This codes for CASSLAAGVYNEQFF.

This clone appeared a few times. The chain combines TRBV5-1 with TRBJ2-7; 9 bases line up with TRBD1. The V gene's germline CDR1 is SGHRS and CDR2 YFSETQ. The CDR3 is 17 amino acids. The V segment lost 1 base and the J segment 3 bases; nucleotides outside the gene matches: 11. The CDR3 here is CASSLPRQGDWVYEQYF. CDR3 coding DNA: TGCGCCAGCAGCTTGCCACGACAGGGGGACTGGGTCTACGAGCAGTACTTC. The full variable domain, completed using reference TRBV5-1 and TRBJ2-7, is KAGVTQTPRYLIKTRGQQVTLSCSPISGHRSVSWYQQTPGQGLQFLFEYFSETQRNKGNFPGRFSGRQFSNSRSEMNVSTLELGDSALYLCASSLPRQGDWVYEQYFGPGTRLTVT.

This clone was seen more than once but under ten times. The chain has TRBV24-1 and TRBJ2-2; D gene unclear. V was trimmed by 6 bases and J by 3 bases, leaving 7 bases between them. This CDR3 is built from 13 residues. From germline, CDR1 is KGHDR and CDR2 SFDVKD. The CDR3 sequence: CATSSGYTGELFF. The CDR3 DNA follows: TGTGCCACCAGTAGTGGCTACACCGGGGAGCTGTTTTTT.

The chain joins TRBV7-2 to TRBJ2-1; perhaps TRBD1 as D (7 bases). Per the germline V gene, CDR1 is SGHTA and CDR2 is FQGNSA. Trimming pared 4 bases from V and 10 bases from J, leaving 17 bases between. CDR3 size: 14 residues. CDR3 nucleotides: TGTGCCAGCAGCTCCCCAGGGGGGACACCCGAGCAGTTCTTC. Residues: CASSSPGGTPEQFF. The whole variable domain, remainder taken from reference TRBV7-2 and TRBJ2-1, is GAGVSQSPSNKVTEKGKDVELRCDPISGHTALYWYRQSLGQGLEFLIYFQGNSAPDKSGLPSDRFSAERTGGSVSTLTIQRTQQEDSAVYLCASSSPGGTPEQFFGPGTRLTVL.

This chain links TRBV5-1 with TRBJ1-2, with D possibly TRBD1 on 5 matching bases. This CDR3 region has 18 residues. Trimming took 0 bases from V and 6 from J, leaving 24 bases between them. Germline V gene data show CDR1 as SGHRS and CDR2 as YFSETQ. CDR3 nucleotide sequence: TGCGCCAGCAGCTTGGAAGGGGAAAGGTTTTCACGGCATCATGGCTACACCTTC. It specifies CASSLEGERFSRHHGYTF.

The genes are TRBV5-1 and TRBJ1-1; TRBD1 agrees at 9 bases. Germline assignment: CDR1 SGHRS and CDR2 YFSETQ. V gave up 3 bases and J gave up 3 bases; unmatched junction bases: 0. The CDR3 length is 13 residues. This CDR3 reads CASSWTGDTEAFF. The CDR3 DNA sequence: TGCGCCAGCAGCTGGACAGGGGACACTGAAGCTTTCTTT.

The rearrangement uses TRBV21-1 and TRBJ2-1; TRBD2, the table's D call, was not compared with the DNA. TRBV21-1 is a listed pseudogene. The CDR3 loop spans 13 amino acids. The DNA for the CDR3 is TGTGCCAGCAGCAAACCCGGGATTGATGAGCAGTTCTTC. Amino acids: CASSKPGIDEQFF.